This T cell receptor beta chain was sequenced during a study of cytomegalovirus exposure and HLA in healthy donors. For the study at large: Roughly 180 million T cells yielded fewer than 120 million unique TCR beta sequences in earlier analysis. Of about 390 genotyped donors, more than 75% grouped in the Caucasian-associated ancestry cluster.

Germline V lookup: CDR1 SQVTM, CDR2 ANQGSEA. CDR3 length: 14 residues. Losses at the gene ends were 1 base for V and 5 bases for J; bases not matched to a gene: 2. PCR involved 60 Vbeta and 13 Jbeta primers. Profiled with immunoSEQ multiplex PCR; TCRdb holds only in-frame clones, not every one. The data contain more than 100,000 clones, under 85% of them seen just once; the ten biggest clones take up approximately 4%. This clone came up once. Unrecorded immune exposure was likely among donors, who were nominally healthy when sampled. This TCR was sampled from a man aged 50-59 years in good health and CMV-seropositive. The material sequenced was PBMCs. The V gene is TRBV29-1, the J gene TRBJ2-1, with 10 nucleotides matching TRBD2. The CDR3 DNA is TGCAGCGTTGAAGGGACTAGCGGAAACAATGAGCAGTTCTTC. Protein: CSVEGTSGNNEQFF.